This note documents a single TCR beta chain sequence. Its antigen remains unknown. The data were produced by immunoSEQ multiplex PCR, yet TCRdb's version contains in-frame clones alone and is incomplete. In the table there are roughly 110,000 clones, 70% to 90% of which are singletons. With ipilimumab providing CTLA-4 blockade, focal radiation was administered to patients who had chemo-refractory metastatic non-small-cell lung cancer. The sample comes from a study of radiotherapy plus CTLA-4 blockade in lung cancer. On the study more broadly: The study recorded objective responses in 18% of patients and disease control in roughly 34%. Overall study findings and caveats: In blood, tumor-derived TCR clones expanded after radiotherapy plus ipilimumab.

This CDR3 has 16 residues. The V gene lost 6 bases and the J gene lost 0 bases, with 18 bases spanning the gap. CDR1 and CDR2 from the germline V gene are MNHEY and SMNVEV (reference sequence). The sequence came from a human donor with non-small cell lung cancer that progressed on radiotherapy plus ipilimumab. Some clones in this sample may be carry-over from other donors' samples. The rearrangement links TRBV27 to TRBJ2-7; D perhaps matches TRBD2 (6 bases). Sequenced material: peripheral blood, taken from a patient treated with radiotherapy plus ipilimumab. CDR3 nucleotides: TGTGCCAGCAGCCGGGGGACTGGGATGATCTCCTACGAGCAGTACTTC. Its translation is CASSRGTGMISYEQYF.